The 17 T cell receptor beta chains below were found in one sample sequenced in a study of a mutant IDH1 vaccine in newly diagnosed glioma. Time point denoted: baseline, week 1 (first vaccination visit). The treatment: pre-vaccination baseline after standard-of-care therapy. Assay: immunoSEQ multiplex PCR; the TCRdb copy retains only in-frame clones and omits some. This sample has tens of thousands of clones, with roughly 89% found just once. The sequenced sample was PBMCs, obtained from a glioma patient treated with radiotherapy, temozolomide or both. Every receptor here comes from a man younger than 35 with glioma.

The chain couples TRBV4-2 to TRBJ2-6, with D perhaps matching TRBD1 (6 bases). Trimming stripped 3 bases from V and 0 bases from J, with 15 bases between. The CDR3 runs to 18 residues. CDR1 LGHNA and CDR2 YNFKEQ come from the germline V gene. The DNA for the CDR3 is TGTGCCAGCAGCCACCTTACAGGGTCCATCTCTGGGGCCAACGTCCTGACTTTC. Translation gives CASSHLTGSISGANVLTF.

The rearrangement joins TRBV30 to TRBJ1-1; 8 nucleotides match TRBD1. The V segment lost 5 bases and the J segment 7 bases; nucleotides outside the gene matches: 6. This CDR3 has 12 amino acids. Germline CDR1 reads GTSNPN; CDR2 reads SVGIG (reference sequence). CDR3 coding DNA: TGTGCCTGGGGGACAGGATGGGATGAAGCTTTCTTT. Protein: CAWGTGWDEAFF.

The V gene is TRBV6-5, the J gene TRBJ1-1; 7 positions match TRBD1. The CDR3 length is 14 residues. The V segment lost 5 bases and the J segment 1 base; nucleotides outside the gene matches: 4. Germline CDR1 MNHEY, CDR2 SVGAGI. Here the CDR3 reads CASSRDRQNTEAFF. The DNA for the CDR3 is TGTGCCAGCAGTAGGGACAGACAGAACACTGAAGCTTTCTTT.

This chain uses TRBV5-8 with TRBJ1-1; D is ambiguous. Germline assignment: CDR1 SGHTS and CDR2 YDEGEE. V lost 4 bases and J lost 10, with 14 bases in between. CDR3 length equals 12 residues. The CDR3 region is CASSPDPVGAFF. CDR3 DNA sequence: TGTGCCAGCAGCCCAGATCCGGTAGGAGCTTTCTTT.

In DNA, the CDR3 is TGTGCCAGCAGTGGCGTCCCGGGACAGGGCGGGGAGCTGTTTTTT. This sequence encodes CASSGVPGQGGELFF. The chain carries TRBV6-1 and TRBJ2-2; 9 bases fit TRBD1. The germline V gene encodes CDR1 MNHNS and CDR2 SASEGT. V gave up 4 bases and J gave up 7 bases; unmatched junction bases: 7. CDR3 length equals 15 residues.

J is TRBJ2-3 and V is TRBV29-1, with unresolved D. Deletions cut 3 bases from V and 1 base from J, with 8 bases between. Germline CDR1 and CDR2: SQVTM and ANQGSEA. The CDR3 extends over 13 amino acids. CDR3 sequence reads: CSVDRRGTDTQYF. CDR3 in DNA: TGCAGCGTTGATCGCCGAGGCACAGATACGCAGTATTTT.

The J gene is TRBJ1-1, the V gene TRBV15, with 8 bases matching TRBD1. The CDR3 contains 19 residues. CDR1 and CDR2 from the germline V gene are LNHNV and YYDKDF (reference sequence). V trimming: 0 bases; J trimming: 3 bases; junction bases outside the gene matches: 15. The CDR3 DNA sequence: TGTGCCACCAGCAGAGATGGATCTATGGCAGGGGGCTCGGACACTGAAGCTTTCTTT. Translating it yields CATSRDGSMAGGSDTEAFF. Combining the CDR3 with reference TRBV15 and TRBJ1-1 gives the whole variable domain DAMVIQNPRYQVTQFGKPVTLSCSQTLNHNVMYWYQQKSSQAPKLLFHYYDKDFNNEADTPDNFQSRRPNTSFCFLDIRSPGLGDTAMYLCATSRDGSMAGGSDTEAFFGQGTRLTVV.

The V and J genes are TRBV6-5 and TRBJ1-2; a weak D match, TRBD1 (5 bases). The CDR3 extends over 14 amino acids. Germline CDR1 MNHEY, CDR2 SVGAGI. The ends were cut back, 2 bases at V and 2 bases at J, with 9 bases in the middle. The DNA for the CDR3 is TGTGCCAGCAGTTACGCGGACACGAACTATGGCTACACCTTC. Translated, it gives CASSYADTNYGYTF.

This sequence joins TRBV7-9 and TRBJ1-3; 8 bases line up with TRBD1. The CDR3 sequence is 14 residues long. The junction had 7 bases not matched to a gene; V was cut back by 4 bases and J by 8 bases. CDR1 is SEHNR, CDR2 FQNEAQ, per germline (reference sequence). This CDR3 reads CASSSDREAHTIYF. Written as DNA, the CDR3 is TGTGCCAGCAGCTCGGACAGGGAAGCTCACACCATATATTTT.

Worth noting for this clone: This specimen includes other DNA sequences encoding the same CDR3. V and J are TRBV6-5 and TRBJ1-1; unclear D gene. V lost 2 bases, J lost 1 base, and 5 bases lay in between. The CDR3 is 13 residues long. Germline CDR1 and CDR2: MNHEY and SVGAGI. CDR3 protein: CASSYERNTEAFF. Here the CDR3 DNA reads TGTGCCAGCAGTTACGAACGGAACACTGAAGCTTTCTTT.

The CDR3 region is CASSLLAGGPMETQYF. CDR3 coding DNA: TGCGCCAGCAGCTTGCTAGCGGGAGGGCCGATGGAGACCCAGTACTTC. This rearrangement joins TRBV5-1 to TRBJ2-5; 12 bases are shared with TRBD2. This CDR3 comprises 16 residues. V was clipped by 1 base and J by 5 bases; unmatched bases: 6. Germline assignment: CDR1 SGHRS and CDR2 YFSETQ.

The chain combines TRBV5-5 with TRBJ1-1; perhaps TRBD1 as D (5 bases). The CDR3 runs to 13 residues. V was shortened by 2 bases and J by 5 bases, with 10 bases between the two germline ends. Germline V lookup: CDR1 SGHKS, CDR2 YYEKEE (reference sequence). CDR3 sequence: CASSLKGRTEAFF. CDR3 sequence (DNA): TGTGCCAGCAGCTTAAAGGGGAGAACTGAAGCTTTCTTT. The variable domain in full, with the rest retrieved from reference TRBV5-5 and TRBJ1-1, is DAGVTQSPTHLIKTRGQQVTLRCSPISGHKSVSWYQQVLGQGPQFIFQYYEKEERGRGNFPDRFSARQFPNYSSELNVNALLLGDSALYLCASSLKGRTEAFFGQGTRLTVV.

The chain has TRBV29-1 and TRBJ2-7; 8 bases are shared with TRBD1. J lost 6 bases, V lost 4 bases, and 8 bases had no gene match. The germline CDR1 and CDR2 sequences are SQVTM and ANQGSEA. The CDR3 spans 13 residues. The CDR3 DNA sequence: TGCAGCGTTGCTCGACAGGGGCGGGGCGAGCAGTACTTC. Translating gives CSVARQGRGEQYF.

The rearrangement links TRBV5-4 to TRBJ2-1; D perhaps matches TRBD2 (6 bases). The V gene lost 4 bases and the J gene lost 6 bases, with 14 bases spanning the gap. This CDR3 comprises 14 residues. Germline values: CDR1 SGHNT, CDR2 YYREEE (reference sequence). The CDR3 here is CASSTRLGSNEQFF. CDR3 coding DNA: TGTGCCAGCAGCACCCGACTAGGTTCCAATGAGCAGTTCTTC.

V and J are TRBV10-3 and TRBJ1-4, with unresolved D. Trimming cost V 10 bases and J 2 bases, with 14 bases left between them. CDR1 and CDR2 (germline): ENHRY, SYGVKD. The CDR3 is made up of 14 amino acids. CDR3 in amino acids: CATAPKATNEKLFF. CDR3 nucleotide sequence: TGTGCCACCGCCCCCAAGGCGACTAATGAAAAACTGTTTTTT.

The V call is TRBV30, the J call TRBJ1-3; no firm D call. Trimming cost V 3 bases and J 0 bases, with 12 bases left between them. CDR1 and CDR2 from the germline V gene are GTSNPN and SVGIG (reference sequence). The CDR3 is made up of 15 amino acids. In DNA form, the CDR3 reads TGTGCCTGGAGGGATAGGGCAGGCTCTGGAAACACCATATATTTT. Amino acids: CAWRDRAGSGNTIYF. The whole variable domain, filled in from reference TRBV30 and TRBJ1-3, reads SQTIHQWPATLVQPVGSPLSLECTVEGTSNPNLYWYRQAAGRGLQLLFYSVGIGQISSEVPQNLSASRPQDRQFILSSKKLLLSDSGFYLCAWRDRAGSGNTIYFGEGSWLTVV.

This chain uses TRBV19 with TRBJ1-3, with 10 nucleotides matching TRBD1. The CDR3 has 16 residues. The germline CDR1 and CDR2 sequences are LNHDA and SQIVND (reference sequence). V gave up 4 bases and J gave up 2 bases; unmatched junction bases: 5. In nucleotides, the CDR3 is TGTGCCAGTAGTACGGCCGGGACAGGGGCTGGAAACACCATATATTTT. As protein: CASSTAGTGAGNTIYF.